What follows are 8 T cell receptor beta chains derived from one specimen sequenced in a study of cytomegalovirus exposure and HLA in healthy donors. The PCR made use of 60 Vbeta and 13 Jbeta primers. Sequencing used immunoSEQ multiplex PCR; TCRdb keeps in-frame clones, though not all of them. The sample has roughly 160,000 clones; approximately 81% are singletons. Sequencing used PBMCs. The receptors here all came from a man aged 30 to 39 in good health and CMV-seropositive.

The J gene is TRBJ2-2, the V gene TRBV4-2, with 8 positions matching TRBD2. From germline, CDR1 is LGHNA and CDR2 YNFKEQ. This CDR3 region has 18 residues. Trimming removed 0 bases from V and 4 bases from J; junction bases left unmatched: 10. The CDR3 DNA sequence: TGTGCCAGCAGCCAAGATAATACCTCGGGAGGGCCCACCGGGGAGCTGTTTTTT. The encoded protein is CASSQDNTSGGPTGELFF.

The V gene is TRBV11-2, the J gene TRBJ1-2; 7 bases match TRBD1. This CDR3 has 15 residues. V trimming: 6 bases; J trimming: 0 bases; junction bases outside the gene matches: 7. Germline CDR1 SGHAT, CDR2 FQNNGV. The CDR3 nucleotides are TGTGCCAGCAGGCCCCCGGGACAGACTAACTATGGCTACACCTTC. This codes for CASRPPGQTNYGYTF.

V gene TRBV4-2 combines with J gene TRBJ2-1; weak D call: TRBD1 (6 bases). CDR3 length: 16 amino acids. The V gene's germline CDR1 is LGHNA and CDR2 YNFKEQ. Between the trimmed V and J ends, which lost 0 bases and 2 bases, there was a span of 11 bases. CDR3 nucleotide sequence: TGTGCCAGCAGCCAAGAAGAAGCAGGGGCCTACAATGAGCAGTTCTTC. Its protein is CASSQEEAGAYNEQFF.

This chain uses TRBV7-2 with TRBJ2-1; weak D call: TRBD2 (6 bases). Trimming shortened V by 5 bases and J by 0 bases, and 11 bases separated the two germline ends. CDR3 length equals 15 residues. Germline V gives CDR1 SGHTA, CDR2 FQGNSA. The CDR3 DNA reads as TGTGCCAGCAGCCCGTTAGCGGACTCCTACAATGAGCAGTTCTTC. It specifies CASSPLADSYNEQFF.

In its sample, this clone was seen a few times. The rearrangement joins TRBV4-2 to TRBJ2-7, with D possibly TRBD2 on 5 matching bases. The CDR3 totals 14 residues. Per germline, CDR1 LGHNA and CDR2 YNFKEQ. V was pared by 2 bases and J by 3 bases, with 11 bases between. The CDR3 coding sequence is TGTGCCAGCAGCCAAAGGGAGACCGACTACGAGCAGTACTTC. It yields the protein CASSQRETDYEQYF.

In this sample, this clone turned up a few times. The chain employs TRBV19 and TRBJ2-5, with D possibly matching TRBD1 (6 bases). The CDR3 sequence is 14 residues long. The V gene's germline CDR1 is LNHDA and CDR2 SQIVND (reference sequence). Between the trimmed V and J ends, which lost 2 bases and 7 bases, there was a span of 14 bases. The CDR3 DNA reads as TGTGCCAGTAGTATAACAGGGATAGGGACGACCCAGTACTTC. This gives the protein CASSITGIGTTQYF. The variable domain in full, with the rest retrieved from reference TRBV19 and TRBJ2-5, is DGGITQSPKYLFRKEGQNVTLSCEQNLNHDAMYWYRQDPGQGLRLIYYSQIVNDFQKGDIAEGYSVSREKKESFPLTVTSAQKNPTAFYLCASSITGIGTTQYFGPGTRLLVL.

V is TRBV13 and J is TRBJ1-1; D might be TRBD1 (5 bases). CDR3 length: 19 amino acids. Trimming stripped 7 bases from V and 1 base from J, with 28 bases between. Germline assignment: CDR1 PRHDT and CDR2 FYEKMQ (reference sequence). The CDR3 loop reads CASNHGGGSRGRRNTEAFF. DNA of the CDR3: TGTGCCAGCAACCACGGTGGGGGGTCGCGGGGGAGGAGGAACACTGAAGCTTTCTTT.

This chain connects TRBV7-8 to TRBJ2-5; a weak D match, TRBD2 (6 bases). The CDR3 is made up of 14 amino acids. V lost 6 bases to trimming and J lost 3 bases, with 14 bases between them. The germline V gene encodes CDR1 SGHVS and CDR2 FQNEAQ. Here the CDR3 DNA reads TGTGCCAGCAGGGCCGCCGGGGGAGAAGAGACCCAGTACTTC. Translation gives CASRAAGGEETQYF.